Here is one T cell receptor beta chain with its context. Its antigen remains unknown. The data belong to a study of CD4+ T cells in melanoma. Study observations and caveats: Diverse differentiation states were reported for melanoma neoantigen-specific CD4+ T cells. A reported correlation linked neoantigen-specific CD4+ T cells to CD8+, macrophage and B cell function.

The V end was cut by 1 base, the J end by 4 bases, with 12 bases between. CDR1 is SGHRS, CDR2 YFSETQ, per germline. The CDR3 sequence is 14 residues long. Using immunoSEQ multiplex PCR, the repertoire was profiled, and TCRdb retains in-frame clones only, with some absent. The sample yields some 150,000 clones, roughly 91% seen once. The rearrangement uses TRBV5-1 and TRBJ2-7, with D unresolved. This clonotype was obtained from a human donor with melanoma. CDR3 nucleotide sequence: TGCGCCAGCAGCTTGTTTTCTGAATCGTACGAGCAGTACTTC. Amino acid sequence: CASSLFSESYEQYF.